The source of this T cell receptor (beta chain) is a study of T cell clones after liver transplantation. The overall study: In this trial, immunosuppression withdrawal was attempted within 2 years of liver transplant. Post-transplant blood was tracked for graft-donor-reactive T cell clones identified in a pre-transplant mixed lymphocyte reaction. Until 12-24 months post-transplant, subjects got standard immunosuppression and no induction.

Here immunoSEQ multiplex PCR was the method, and the copy in TCRdb shows in-frame clones only, minus some. The sample includes about 51,000 clones, 70% to 90% of them seen just once. Sequenced here: CD8+ T cells from blood, sampled 12 months after liver transplant. This receptor was obtained from a human patient who received a liver transplant. Some T cells may arise from the graft donor.

The CDR3 DNA sequence: TGTGCCAGCAGTTTCGTAGAGAAGTCCTACGAGCAGTACTTC. Protein product: CASSFVEKSYEQYF. V is TRBV27 and J is TRBJ2-7; D gene ambiguous. The CDR3 consists of 14 residues. Germline loops: CDR1 MNHEY, CDR2 SMNVEV (reference sequence). V lost 3 bases to trimming and J lost 1 base, with 10 bases between them.